The rows below give T cell receptor beta chains drawn from one sample of a study of Graves' ophthalmopathy and Graves' hyperthyroidism. Using its own MiXCR run on the multiplex PCR reads, TCRdb lists one record per CDR3 protein. The sample carries about 480,000 distinct CDR3 sequences, over 13% recorded once. Specimen: blood. The source of these receptors is a woman aged 25 to 45 with Graves' ophthalmopathy. CDR3s include the opening cysteine and the closing phenylalanine or tryptophan. A D gene is named only where the DNA matches it firmly. The size of a clone is reported for some rows only, either as once, few or many, or as a class for expanded clones.

size	D	length	V	J	CDR3	DNA
many	.	13	TRBV30	TRBJ2-5	CAWVGGGRKTQYF	TGTGCCTGGGTCGGTGGGGGGAGAAAGACCCAGTACTTC
many	.	15	TRBV7-9	TRBJ1-4	CASSLMGGSNEKLFF	TGTGCCAGCAGCTTAATGGGGGGGTCTAATGAAAAACTGTTTTTT
many	TRBD1	14	TRBV2	TRBJ1-3	CASRGQGSGNTIYF	TGTGCCAGCCGGGGACAGGGCTCTGGAAACACCATATATTTT
many	.	15	TRBV6-5	TRBJ1-3	CASSFNSDSGNTIYF	TGTGCCAGCAGTTTTAACAGCGACTCTGGAAACACCATATATTTT
many	.	15	TRBV20-1	TRBJ1-1	CSARRRDIANTEAFF	TGCAGTGCTAGACGCCGGGACATCGCTAATACTGAAGCTTTCTTT
many	.	17	TRBV6-6	TRBJ2-7	CASSYSKEQELTYEQYF	TGTGCCAGCAGTTACTCGAAGGAGCAGGAACTGACCTACGAGCAGTACTTC
.	.	14	TRBV19	TRBJ2-5	CASRMTGSGETQYF	TGTGCCAGTAGGATGACAGGTTCGGGAGAGACCCAGTACTTC
once	TRBD2	15	TRBV24-1	TRBJ2-5	CATSDRLAGSETQYF	TGTGCCACCAGTGATCGACTAGCGGGGTCTGAGACCCAGTACTTC
many	TRBD2	18	TRBV28	TRBJ2-7	CASSLSRVGTSAPYEQYF	TGTGCCAGCAGTTTATCTAGGGTCGGGACTAGCGCCCCATACGAGCAGTACTTC
.	TRBD1	16	TRBV12-5	TRBJ2-2	CASGLVLDRVAGELFF	TGTGCTAGTGGTTTGGTACTGGACAGGGTCGCCGGGGAGCTGTTTTTT
.	TRBD2	15	TRBV12-3/TRBV12-4	TRBJ2-7	CASSLGGGVNYEQYF	TGTGCCAGCAGTTTAGGGGGGGGGGTTAACTACGAGCAGTACTTC
.	.	18	TRBV4-1	TRBJ1-6	CASSQDGGKGRYNSPLHF	TGCGCCAGCAGCCAAGATGGGGGGAAGGGGCGTTATAATTCACCCCTCCACTTT
many	.	15	TRBV12-3/TRBV12-4	TRBJ1-2	CASSPSRAWGYGYTF	TGTGCCAGCAGTCCCTCTCGGGCTTGGGGTTATGGCTACACCTTC
many	.	13	TRBV4-1	TRBJ1-2	CASSQVWGEGYTF	TGCGCCAGCAGCCAAGTTTGGGGGGAAGGCTACACCTTC
many	.	14	TRBV19	TRBJ1-1	CASSIGGALTEAFF	TGTGCCAGTAGTATCGGAGGGGCGCTCACTGAAGCTTTCTTT
many	TRBD1	15	TRBV6-5	TRBJ2-7	CASSYSGQSTYEQYF	TGTGCCAGCAGTTACTCGGGACAGAGTACCTACGAGCAGTACTTC
many	.	13	TRBV12-3/TRBV12-4	TRBJ1-2	CASRLGPNYGYTF	TGTGCCAGCAGACTGGGACCCAACTATGGCTACACCTTC
many	.	12	TRBV28	TRBJ2-7	CASSRGEYEQYF	TGTGCCAGCAGCCGAGGGGAATACGAGCAGTACTTC
many	TRBD2	14	TRBV12-3/TRBV12-4	TRBJ2-5	CASSPKAGGETQYF	TGTGCCAGCAGTCCTAAAGCGGGAGGAGAGACCCAGTACTTC
many	.	15	TRBV12-3/TRBV12-4	TRBJ2-7	CASSLVRDNSYEQYF	TGTGCCAGCAGTTTAGTAAGGGACAACTCCTACGAGCAGTACTTC
.	.	11	TRBV6-2/TRBV6-3	TRBJ2-7	CASSSSTEQYF	TGTGCCAGCAGTTCGTCGACCGAGCAGTACTTC
few	.	15	TRBV19	TRBJ1-2	CASSILTGGGYGYTF	TGTGCCAGTAGTATCCTGACAGGCGGGGGCTATGGCTACACCTTC
.	.	13	TRBV6-9	TRBJ2-5	CATSEGPAETQYF	TGCGCCACCTCGGAGGGCCCGGCAGAGACCCAGTACTTC
many	.	13	TRBV29-1	TRBJ2-5	CSVGASRGETQYF	TGCAGCGTGGGGGCTAGTAGGGGAGAGACCCAGTACTTC
many	.	16	TRBV11-1	TRBJ1-5	CASSLARTVGNQPQHF	TGTGCCAGCAGCTTAGCTCGGACAGTTGGCAATCAGCCCCAGCATTTT
many	.	13	TRBV12-3/TRBV12-4	TRBJ2-5	CAILQGRGQTQYF	TGTGCCATACTACAGGGAAGGGGACAGACCCAGTACTTC
many	.	15	TRBV19	TRBJ1-1	CASSIHFQIQPEAFF	TGTGCCAGTAGTATTCATTTTCAGATTCAGCCAGAAGCTTTCTTT
many	.	17	TRBV6-5	TRBJ1-1	CASSYPDFRKGVTEAFF	TGTGCCAGCAGTTACCCCGATTTCAGGAAGGGGGTCACTGAAGCTTTCTTT
many	.	12	TRBV20-1	TRBJ2-6	CSGRSGANVLTF	TGCAGTGGCCGCTCTGGGGCCAACGTCCTGACTTTC
many	.	16	TRBV10-3	TRBJ2-5	CAISEARGRDQETQYF	TGTGCCATCAGTGAGGCGCGAGGGCGGGACCAAGAGACCCAGTACTTC
many	TRBD1	15	TRBV30	TRBJ1-3	CAWRRRDSSGNTIYF	TGTGCCTGGAGACGCCGGGACAGCTCTGGAAACACCATATATTTT
many	.	14	TRBV5-1	TRBJ2-5	CASSWTGAEETQYF	TGCGCCAGCAGCTGGACCGGGGCGGAGGAGACCCAGTACTTC
.	.	15	TRBV5-1	TRBJ1-1	CASSSKGVENTEACF	TGCGCCAGCAGCTCGAAGGGGGTTGAGAACACTGAAGCTTGCTTT
many	.	14	TRBV3-1	TRBJ2-7	CASSQDGNSYEQYF	TGTGCCAGCAGCCAAGATGGGAACTCCTACGAGCAGTACTTC
many	.	16	TRBV6-6	TRBJ1-5	CASSYPSHREHQPQHF	TGTGCCAGCAGTTACCCATCCCACAGGGAGCATCAGCCCCAGCATTTT
.	.	17	TRBV20-1	TRBJ1-6	CSARDRWRSSYNSPLHF	TGCAGTGCTAGAGATCGATGGCGGAGCTCCTATAATTCACCCCTCCACTTT
many	TRBD1	15	TRBV27	TRBJ1-6	CASSYGTGVNSPLHF	TGTGCCAGCAGTTACGGGACAGGGGTTAATTCACCCCTCCACTTT
many	.	14	TRBV6-1	TRBJ2-7	CASIPGLLSYEQYF	TGTGCCAGCATCCCTGGACTACTTAGCTACGAGCAGTACTTC
many	TRBD2	16	TRBV27	TRBJ2-7	CASSRIVGRALYEQYF	TGTGCCAGCAGTAGGATTGTCGGGAGGGCCCTCTACGAGCAGTACTTC
many	.	13	TRBV11-2	TRBJ1-5	CASSLWSDQPQHF	TGTGCCAGCAGCTTATGGAGCGATCAGCCCCAGCATTTT